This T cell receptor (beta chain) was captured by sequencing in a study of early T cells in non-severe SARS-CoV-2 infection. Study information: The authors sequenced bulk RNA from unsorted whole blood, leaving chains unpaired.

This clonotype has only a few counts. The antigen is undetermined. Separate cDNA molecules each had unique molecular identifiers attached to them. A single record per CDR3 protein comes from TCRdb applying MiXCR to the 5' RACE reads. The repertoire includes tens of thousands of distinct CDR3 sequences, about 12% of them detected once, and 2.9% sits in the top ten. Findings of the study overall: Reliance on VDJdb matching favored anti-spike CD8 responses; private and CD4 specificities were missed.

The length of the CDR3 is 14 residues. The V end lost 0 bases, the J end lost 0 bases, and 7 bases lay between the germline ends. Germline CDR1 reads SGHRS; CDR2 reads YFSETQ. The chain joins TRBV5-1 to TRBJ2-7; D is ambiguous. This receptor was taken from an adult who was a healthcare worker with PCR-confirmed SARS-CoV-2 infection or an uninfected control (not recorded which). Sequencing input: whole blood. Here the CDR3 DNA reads TGCGCCAGCAGCTTGGAAACACCCTCCTACGAGCAGTACTTC. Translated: CASSLETPSYEQYF. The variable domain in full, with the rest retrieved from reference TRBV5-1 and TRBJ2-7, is KAGVTQTPRYLIKTRGQQVTLSCSPISGHRSVSWYQQTPGQGLQFLFEYFSETQRNKGNFPGRFSGRQFSNSRSEMNVSTLELGDSALYLCASSLETPSYEQYFGPGTRLTVT.